Reported below is one TCR beta chain. Assay: immunoSEQ multiplex PCR; the TCRdb copy retains only in-frame clones and omits some. There are 75,000 to 80,000 clones in the sample; about 88% occur only once, and 9.1% lies in the top ten. This record comes from a study of blood T cell repertoires in COVID-19. About the research overall: The United States, Italy and Spain provided the acute and convalescent COVID-19 samples.

CDR1 and CDR2 from the germline V gene are SEHNR and FQNEAQ (reference sequence). The junction had 2 bases not matched to a gene; V was cut back by 0 bases and J by 0 bases. This CDR3 is built from 15 residues. The chain couples TRBV7-9 to TRBJ2-7, with 7 bases lining up with TRBD2. Material: peripheral blood. The receptor comes from a human donor in a cohort sampled during active COVID-19. CDR3 nucleotide sequence: TGTGCCAGCAGCTTAGCGGGAGGGCCCTCCTACGAGCAGTACTTC. Translating gives CASSLAGGPSYEQYF.